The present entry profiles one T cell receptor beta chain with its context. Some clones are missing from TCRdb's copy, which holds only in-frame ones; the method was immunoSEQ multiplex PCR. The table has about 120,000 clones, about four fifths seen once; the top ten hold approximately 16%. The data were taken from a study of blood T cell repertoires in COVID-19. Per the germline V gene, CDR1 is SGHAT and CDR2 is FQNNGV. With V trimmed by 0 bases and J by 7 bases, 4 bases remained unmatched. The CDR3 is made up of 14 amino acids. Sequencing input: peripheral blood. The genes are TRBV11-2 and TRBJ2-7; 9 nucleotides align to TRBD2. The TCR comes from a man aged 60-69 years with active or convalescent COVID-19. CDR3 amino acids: CASSLEVAGAEQYF. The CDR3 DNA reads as TGTGCCAGCAGCTTAGAGGTAGCGGGAGCGGAGCAGTACTTC.